This TCR beta chain originates from a study of blood T cell repertoires in COVID-19. In the study overall: Some COVID-19 samples were acute and others convalescent; all came from the United States, Italy and Spain. Sources were T cells, B-cell-depleted T cells, or PBMCs; the material itself was cDNA or gDNA.

Original data processing: Estimation of nucleated cell counts was performed using reference gene primer amplification. Sequenced by immunoSEQ multiplex PCR; TCRdb stores in-frame clones only, minus some. The V and J calls and clone size come from that table; D and trimming were worked out from the DNA. The data show about 55,000 clones, 85% seen once. The TCR comes from a human donor in a cohort sampled during active COVID-19. The sample was peripheral blood.

In nucleotides, the CDR3 is TGTGCCAGTAGTATCGAAGAGACCCAGTACTTC. Protein: CASSIEETQYF. This chain uses TRBV19 with TRBJ2-5; D unclear. Germline CDR1 LNHDA, CDR2 SQIVND (reference sequence). V shed 3 bases and J shed 3 bases, with 2 bases lying between them. CDR3 length equals 11 residues.